This T cell receptor (beta chain) was sequenced during a study of patients and donors after allogeneic stem cell transplantation. TCRdb re-called the RT-PCR reads with MiXCR, one entry per CDR3 protein. The sample shows 920,000 or so distinct CDR3 sequences, approximately 19% of them seen only once. CDR1 is SGHAT, CDR2 FQDESV, per germline (reference sequence). The CDR3 contains 19 residues. Deletions cut 4 bases from V and 3 bases from J, with 25 bases between. V and J are TRBV11-1 and TRBJ1-5; D might be TRBD1 (5 bases). The TCR sequence derives from a human donor who was either an allogeneic HSCT recipient or a stem cell or donor lymphocyte infusion donor (not recorded which). It is not recorded whose cells these are; they may come from a transplant donor. The sample was blood, either unsorted or a sorted T cell fraction (not recorded which). The CDR3 DNA follows: TGTGCCAGCAGCTATGGGGGGTGGTCACAGAACGATATCAATCAGCCCCAGCATTTT. It is translated as CASSYGGWSQNDINQPQHF.